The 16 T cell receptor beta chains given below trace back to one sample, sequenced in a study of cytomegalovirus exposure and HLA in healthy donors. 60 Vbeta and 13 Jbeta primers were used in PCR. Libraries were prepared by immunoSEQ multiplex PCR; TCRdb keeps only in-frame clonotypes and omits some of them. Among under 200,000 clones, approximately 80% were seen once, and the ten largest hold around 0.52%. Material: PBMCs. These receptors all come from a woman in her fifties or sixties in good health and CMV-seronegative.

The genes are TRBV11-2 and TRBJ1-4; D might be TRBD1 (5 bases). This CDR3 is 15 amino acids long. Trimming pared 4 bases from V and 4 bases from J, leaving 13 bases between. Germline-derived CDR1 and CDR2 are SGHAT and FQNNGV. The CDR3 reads CASSSIRGNNEKLFF. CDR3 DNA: TGTGCCAGCAGCTCAATCCGGGGGAATAATGAAAAACTGTTTTTT.

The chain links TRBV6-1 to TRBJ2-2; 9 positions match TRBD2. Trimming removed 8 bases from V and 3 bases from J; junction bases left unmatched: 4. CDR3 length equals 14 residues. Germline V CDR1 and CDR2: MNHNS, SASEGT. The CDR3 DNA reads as TGTGCCAGCCAAAAGCGGGGGGACACCGGGGAGCTGTTTTTT. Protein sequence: CASQKRGDTGELFF.

The CDR3 bases are TGCGCCAGCAGCCCGGACAGGGGGCGAGAAAAACTGTTTTTT. It codes for CASSPDRGREKLFF. This chain joins TRBV5-1 and TRBJ1-4; 11 bases line up with TRBD1. From germline, CDR1 is SGHRS and CDR2 YFSETQ. The CDR3 has 14 amino acids. J gave up 8 bases and V 4 bases, and 4 bases lay outside the gene matches.

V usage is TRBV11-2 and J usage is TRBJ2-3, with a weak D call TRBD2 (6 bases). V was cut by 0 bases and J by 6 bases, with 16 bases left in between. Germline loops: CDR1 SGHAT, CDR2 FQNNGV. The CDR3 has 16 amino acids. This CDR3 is CASSLDIWGDGDTQYF. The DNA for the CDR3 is TGTGCCAGCAGCTTAGATATCTGGGGGGACGGCGATACGCAGTATTTT.

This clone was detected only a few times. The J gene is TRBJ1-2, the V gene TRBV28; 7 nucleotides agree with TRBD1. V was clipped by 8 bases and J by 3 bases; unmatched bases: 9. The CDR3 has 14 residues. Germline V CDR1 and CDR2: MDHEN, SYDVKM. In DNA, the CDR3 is TGTGCCAGCTACCCACAGGGGCGAGACTATGGCTACACCTTC. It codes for CASYPQGRDYGYTF.

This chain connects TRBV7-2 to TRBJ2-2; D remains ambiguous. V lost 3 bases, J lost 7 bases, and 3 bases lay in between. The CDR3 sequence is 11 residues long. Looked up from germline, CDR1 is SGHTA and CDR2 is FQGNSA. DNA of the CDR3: TGTGCCAGCAGCTTTTACGGGGAGCTGTTTTTT. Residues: CASSFYGELFF.

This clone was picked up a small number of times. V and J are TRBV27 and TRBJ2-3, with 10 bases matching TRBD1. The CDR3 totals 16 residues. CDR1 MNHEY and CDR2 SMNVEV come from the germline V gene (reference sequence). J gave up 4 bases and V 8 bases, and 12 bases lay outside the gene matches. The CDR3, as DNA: TGTGCCAGCGGACGGCCGGGACAGGGGATTTCAGATACGCAGTATTTT. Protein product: CASGRPGQGISDTQYF.

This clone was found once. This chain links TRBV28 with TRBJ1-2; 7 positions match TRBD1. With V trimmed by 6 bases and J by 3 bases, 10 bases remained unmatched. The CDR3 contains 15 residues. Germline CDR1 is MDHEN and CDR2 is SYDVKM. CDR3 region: CASRRGQTPYYGYTF. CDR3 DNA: TGTGCCAGCAGGCGGGGACAGACCCCCTACTATGGCTACACCTTC.

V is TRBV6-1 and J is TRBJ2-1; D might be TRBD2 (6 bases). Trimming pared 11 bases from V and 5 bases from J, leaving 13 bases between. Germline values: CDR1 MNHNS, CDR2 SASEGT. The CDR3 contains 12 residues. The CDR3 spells CACGESHNEQFF. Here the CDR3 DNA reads TGTGCCTGCGGGGAGTCCCACAATGAGCAGTTCTTC.

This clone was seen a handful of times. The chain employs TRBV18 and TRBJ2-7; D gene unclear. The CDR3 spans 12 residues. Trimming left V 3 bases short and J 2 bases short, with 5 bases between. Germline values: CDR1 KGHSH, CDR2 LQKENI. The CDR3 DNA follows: TGTGCCAGCTCACCTCAGACCTACGAGCAGTACTTC. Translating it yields CASSPQTYEQYF.

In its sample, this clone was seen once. The CDR3: CASSQTTGTYEQYF. The DNA for the CDR3 is TGCGCCAGCAGCCAGACGACAGGGACCTACGAGCAGTACTTC. The V and J genes are TRBV5-1 and TRBJ2-7; 7 bases fit TRBD1. This CDR3 is built from 14 residues. V lost 4 bases and J lost 2; bases outside the gene matches: 6. In germline, CDR1 is SGHRS, CDR2 YFSETQ. The entire variable domain, with the rest obtained from reference TRBV5-1 and TRBJ2-7, is as follows: KAGVTQTPRYLIKTRGQQVTLSCSPISGHRSVSWYQQTPGQGLQFLFEYFSETQRNKGNFPGRFSGRQFSNSRSEMNVSTLELGDSALYLCASSQTTGTYEQYFGPGTRLTVT.

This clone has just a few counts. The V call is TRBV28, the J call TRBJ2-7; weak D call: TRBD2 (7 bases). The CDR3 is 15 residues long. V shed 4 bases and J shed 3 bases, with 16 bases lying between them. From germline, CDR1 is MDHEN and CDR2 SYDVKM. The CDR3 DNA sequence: TGTGCCAGCAGTTCCCCTGGGGGGGCAGACTACGAGCAGTACTTC. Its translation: CASSSPGGADYEQYF.

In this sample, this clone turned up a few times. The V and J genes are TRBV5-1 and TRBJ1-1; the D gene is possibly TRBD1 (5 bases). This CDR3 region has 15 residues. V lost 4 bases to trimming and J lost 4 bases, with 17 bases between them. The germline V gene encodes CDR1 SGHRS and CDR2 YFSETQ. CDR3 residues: CASSPYSGGGTEAFF. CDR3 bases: TGCGCCAGCAGCCCCTATTCCGGGGGAGGCACTGAAGCTTTCTTT.

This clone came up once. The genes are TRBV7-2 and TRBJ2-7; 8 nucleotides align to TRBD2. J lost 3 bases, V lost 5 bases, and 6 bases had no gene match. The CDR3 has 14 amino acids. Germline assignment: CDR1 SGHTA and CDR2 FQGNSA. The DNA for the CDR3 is TGTGCCAGCAGCCGGACTAGCATGGGCTACGAGCAGTACTTC. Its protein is CASSRTSMGYEQYF.

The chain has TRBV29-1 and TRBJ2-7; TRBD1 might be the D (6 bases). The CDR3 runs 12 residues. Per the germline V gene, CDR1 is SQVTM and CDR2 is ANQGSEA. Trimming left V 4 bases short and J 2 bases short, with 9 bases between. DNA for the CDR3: TGCAGCGTTGCCGGGACAACCTACGAGCAGTACTTC. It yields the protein CSVAGTTYEQYF.

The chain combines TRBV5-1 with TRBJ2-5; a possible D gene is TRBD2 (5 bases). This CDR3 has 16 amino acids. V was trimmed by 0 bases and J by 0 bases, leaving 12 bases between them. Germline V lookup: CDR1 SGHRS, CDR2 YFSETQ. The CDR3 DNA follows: TGCGCCAGCAGCTTGGGTAGCGCTCGGAACCAAGAGACCCAGTACTTC. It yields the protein CASSLGSARNQETQYF.